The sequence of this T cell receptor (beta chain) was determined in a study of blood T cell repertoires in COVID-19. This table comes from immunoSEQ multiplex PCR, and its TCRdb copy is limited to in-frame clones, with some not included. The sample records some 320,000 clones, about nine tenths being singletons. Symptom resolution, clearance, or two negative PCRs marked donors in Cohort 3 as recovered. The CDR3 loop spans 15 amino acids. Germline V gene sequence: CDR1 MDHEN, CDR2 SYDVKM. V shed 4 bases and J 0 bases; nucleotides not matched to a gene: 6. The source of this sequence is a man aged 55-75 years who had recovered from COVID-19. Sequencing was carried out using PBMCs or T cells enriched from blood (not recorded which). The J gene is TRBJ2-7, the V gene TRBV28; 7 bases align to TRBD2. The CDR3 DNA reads TGTGCCAGCAGTTCCCGACTAGCTTACTCCTACGAGCAGTACTTC. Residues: CASSSRLAYSYEQYF.